This TCR beta chain was identified in a study of blood T cell repertoires in COVID-19. Looking at the study overall: PBMCs, B-cell-depleted T cells, or T cells provided the cDNA or gDNA that made up the material.

Method: immunoSEQ multiplex PCR; TCRdb's copy keeps in-frame clones and lacks some. The table includes some 120,000 clones, around 80% detected once. The specimen sequenced was peripheral blood. This receptor was identified in a woman in her sixties or seventies with acute or convalescent COVID-19.

The CDR3 is CASSLGGISYEQYF. CDR3 sequence (DNA): TGTGCCAGCAGCTTAGGTGGCATCTCCTACGAGCAGTACTTC. The chain recombines TRBV7-8 with TRBJ2-7; D gene unclear. This CDR3 has 14 residues. V gave up 1 base and J gave up 0 bases, with 7 bases separating them. CDR1 and CDR2 (germline): SGHVS, FQNEAQ.